Reported below is one T cell receptor beta chain. The antigen is not known. The CDR3 totals 13 residues. The germline V gene encodes CDR1 KGHSH and CDR2 LQKENI. Trimming took off 0 bases at V and 6 bases at J, with 7 bases between the two ends. The data originate from a study of T cells in localized non-small cell lung cancer. Notes on the study in general: Uninvolved nearby lung showed the greatest T cell clonality, exceeding that found in tumor.

Sequencing was performed with immunoSEQ multiplex PCR; in TCRdb, only in-frame clones are kept and a portion is missing. The sample has 14,000 to 15,000 clones, 75% to 90% seen once. The chain joins TRBV18 to TRBJ2-3, with D perhaps TRBD2 (5 bases). Specimen: peripheral blood, collected before any cancer treatment. The sequence was collected from a woman aged 35 to 69 with stage I lung adenocarcinoma. CDR3 region: CASSPPRGDTQYF. The CDR3 DNA is TGTGCCAGCTCACCACCGCGAGGGGATACGCAGTATTTT.